This TCR beta chain was sequenced during a study of T cells after yellow fever vaccination. One entry per CDR3 protein, called by TCRdb with MiXCR from the 5' RACE reads. Of hundreds of thousands of distinct CDR3 sequences detected, approximately 12% appear once; the ten largest clones hold about 14%. The germline CDR1 and CDR2 sequences are SEHNR and FQNEAQ (reference sequence). This CDR3 comprises 16 residues. J lost 2 bases, V lost 6 bases, and 6 bases had no gene match. The TCR sequence derives from a man aged 30-40 years who received the YFV17D yellow fever vaccine. The chain couples TRBV7-9 to TRBJ2-6, with 8 bases lining up with TRBD2. The sequencing used PBMCs, collected on the day of the yellow fever booster vaccination. The CDR3 loop is CASSFGLAAGANVLTF. CDR3 DNA: TGTGCCAGCAGTTTCGGACTAGCCGCTGGGGCCAACGTCCTGACTTTC.